The 20 T cell receptor beta chains in this list originate from one sample, sequenced in a study of T-cell reconstitution after alpha-beta-depleted transplantation in children (dated by TCRdb to about 2016). Explained via the paper, the treatment or condition label denotes: allogeneic hematopoietic cell transplantation with graft depleted of TCRalphabeta T cells and CD19 B cells. The library was produced with PCR. These reads were obtained on an Illumina HiSeq 2500. Molecular barcoding was employed in the preparation of TCR libraries, with unique molecular identifiers being used to normalize TCRbeta repertoire quantification. TCRdb trimmed the raw reads at Q25, called clones with MiXCR and kept productive beta chains. Merged by CDR3 protein, the rows form single entries marked with the most common genes and DNA. The sample table shows about 170,000 distinct CDR3 sequences, and 11% are seen once. Of the sample, 13% falls within the top ten clones.

Here the sequenced sample was PBMCs, taken before TCRalphabeta/CD19-depleted stem cell transplant. The receptors originated from a boy aged 2-9 years with acute myeloid leukemia, due to receive a stem cell transplant.

The chain is built from TRBV25-1 and TRBJ2-3; TRBD2 matches 13 bases. This CDR3 contains 16 residues. Trimming at V came to 3 bases and at J to 4 bases, leaving 4 bases not matched to a gene. Germline V gives CDR1 MGHDK, CDR2 SYGVNS. The CDR3 DNA reads TGTGCCAGCAGTGACCTACTAGCGGGAGGGCCAGATACGCAGTATTTT. Residues: CASSDLLAGGPDTQYF.

This clonotype was observed at least ten times. This chain connects TRBV29-1 to TRBJ1-1; D remains ambiguous. This CDR3 spans 13 amino acids. V lost 4 bases and J 5 bases, leaving 14 bases between the germline ends. CDR1 is SQVTM and CDR2 is ANQGSEA in the germline V gene. CDR3 sequence: CSVGTAFETEAFF. For the CDR3, the DNA is TGCAGCGTTGGCACAGCCTTTGAGACTGAAGCTTTCTTT.

This clonotype was seen at least ten times. V usage is TRBV28 and J usage is TRBJ2-7, with D possibly being TRBD1 or TRBD2 (5 bases each). Germline lookup yields CDR1 MDHEN and CDR2 SYDVKM. CDR3 length: 13 residues. V shed 7 bases and J shed 2 bases, with 12 bases lying between them. This CDR3 reads CASMKGDPYEQYF. The CDR3 DNA sequence: TGTGCCAGCATGAAAGGGGACCCCTACGAGCAGTACTTC.

This clonotype was seen a few times. V usage is TRBV20-1 and J usage is TRBJ2-1; the D gene is possibly TRBD1 (9 bases). V was clipped by 1 base and J by 8 bases, with 21 bases between them. The germline gives CDR1 DFQATT, CDR2 SNEGSKA (reference sequence). The CDR3 totals 16 residues. The CDR3 DNA follows: TGCAGTGCTAGAGTTGATCGGGGGGGGGACAGGGATGAGCAGTTCTTC. Amino acids: CSARVDRGGDRDEQFF.

CDR3 DNA: TGTGCCAGTAGTATACTGGACAGCCATAGCAATCAGCCCCAGCATTTT. The encoded protein is CASSILDSHSNQPQHF. The V gene is TRBV19, the J gene TRBJ1-5; D is possibly TRBD1 (6 bases). Germline loops: CDR1 LNHDA, CDR2 SQIVND (reference sequence). V was trimmed by 2 bases and J by 0 bases, leaving 11 bases between them. The CDR3 loop spans 16 amino acids.

This clonotype was observed at least ten times. The chain employs TRBV20-1 and TRBJ1-4; D is unresolved. This CDR3 has 12 residues. CDR1 and CDR2 from the germline V gene are DFQATT and SNEGSKA (reference sequence). Trimming cost V 3 bases and J 5 bases, with 7 bases left between them. CDR3 in DNA: TGCAGTGCTAGCGGAGAAAATGAAAAACTGTTTTTT. Its protein product is CSASGENEKLFF.

The sample holds many counts of this clonotype. The gene calls are TRBV15 and TRBJ2-3, with 10 bases that match TRBD2. Trimming removed 0 bases from V and 1 base from J; junction bases left unmatched: 4. CDR3 length equals 17 residues. From germline, CDR1 is LNHNV and CDR2 YYDKDF (reference sequence). CDR3 nucleotides: TGTGCCACCAGCAGAGAAGCTAGCGGGGGACGCACAGATACGCAGTATTTT. The encoded protein is CATSREASGGRTDTQYF.

This clonotype was detected many times. CDR3 sequence reads: CSVRTDPSHNEQFF. CDR3 nucleotide sequence: TGCAGTGTACGGACAGATCCAAGTCACAATGAGCAGTTCTTC. The chain is built from TRBV20-1 and TRBJ2-1, with D tentatively TRBD1 (6 bases). This CDR3 is built from 14 residues. V shed 7 bases and J shed 5 bases, with 18 bases lying between them. Germline CDR1 and CDR2: DFQATT and SNEGSKA (reference sequence).

At least ten counts were recorded for this clonotype. The rearrangement uses TRBV5-6 and TRBJ1-2; D is unresolved. The CDR3 covers 13 residues. CDR1 SGHDT and CDR2 YYEEEE come from the germline V gene. The V and J ends lost 0 bases and 4 bases respectively, with 7 bases between them. For the CDR3, the DNA is TGTGCCAGCAGCTTGGGGGATACCTATGGCTACACCTTC. It yields the protein CASSLGDTYGYTF.

This clonotype was counted many times. The chain links TRBV9 to TRBJ2-1, with D uncertain. This CDR3 comprises 15 residues. The ends were cut back, 0 bases at V and 0 bases at J, with 7 bases in the middle. Germline V gene data show CDR1 as SGDLS and CDR2 as YYNGEE. The CDR3 DNA is TGTGCCAGCAGCGTAGAAACCGGCTCCTACAATGAGCAGTTCTTC. It yields the protein CASSVETGSYNEQFF.

This clonotype showed up many times. This sequence joins TRBV28 and TRBJ2-6; D remains unclear. V dropped 3 bases and J dropped 0 bases, with 15 bases sitting between them. Germline loops: CDR1 MDHEN, CDR2 SYDVKM. The CDR3 extends over 18 amino acids. The DNA of the CDR3 is TGTGCCAGCAGTTTTTTGAGGTGGGGAAGCTCTGGGGCCAACGTCCTGACTTTC. Its protein product is CASSFLRWGSSGANVLTF.

This clonotype was detected ten times or more. V and J are TRBV7-2 and TRBJ1-1; no firm D call. V gave up 5 bases and J gave up 1 base, with 14 bases separating them. This CDR3 contains 15 residues. Germline CDR1 and CDR2: SGHTA and FQGNSA. In DNA form, the CDR3 reads TGTGCCAGCAGCCCCCGGCCCAGCTCGAACACTGAAGCTTTCTTT. This encodes CASSPRPSSNTEAFF.

On this clonotype: A read error may account for a junction end that differs from germline. The chain carries TRBV19 and TRBJ2-1; weak D call: TRBD2 (6 bases). CDR3 size: 15 residues. From germline, CDR1 is LNHDA and CDR2 SQIVND (reference sequence). CDR3 coding DNA: TGTGCCTGTAGTATCTTACTAGCAGGAGGGTATGAGCAGTTCTTC. Its translation: CACSILLAGGYEQFF.

In this sample, this clonotype turned up many times. The V call is TRBV7-2, the J call TRBJ1-4, with D perhaps matching TRBD1 (5 bases). The CDR3 contains 15 residues. Germline-derived CDR1 and CDR2 are SGHTA and FQGNSA. V was cut by 2 bases and J by 8 bases, with 15 bases left in between. The CDR3 is CASSLTRGGVEKLFF. In nucleotides, the CDR3 is TGTGCCAGCAGCTTAACCCGTGGAGGGGTGGAAAAACTGTTTTTT.

V usage is TRBV28 and J usage is TRBJ1-1; D is ambiguous. The length of the CDR3 is 11 residues. V lost 2 bases and J lost 10, with 8 bases in between. The germline V gene encodes CDR1 MDHEN and CDR2 SYDVKM. The CDR3 protein is CASSLGVPAFF. CDR3 sequence (DNA): TGTGCCAGCAGTTTAGGCGTCCCAGCTTTCTTT. Using reference TRBV28 and TRBJ1-1 for the parts outside the CDR3, the full variable domain is DVKVTQSSRYLVKRTGEKVFLECVQDMDHENMFWYRQDPGLGLRLIYFSYDVKMKEKGDIPEGYSVSREKKERFSLILESASTNQTSMYLCASSLGVPAFFGQGTRLTVV.

On this clonotype: A read error is possible here, since a much larger clone lies one base away. The rearrangement links TRBV21-1 to TRBJ1-1; the table's TRBD1 call for D was not verified on the DNA. TRBV21-1 is assigned pseudogene status. The CDR3 totals 17 residues. CDR3 residues: CASSKDREGGGCTKAFF. CDR3 nucleotide sequence: TGTGCCAGCAGCAAAGACAGGGAAGGGGGGGGTTGCACTAAAGCTTTCTTT.

This clonotype has at least ten counts. CDR3 coding DNA: TGTGCCAGCAGTAAAGACAGGGGGCCTGCAGATACGCAGTATTTT. It specifies CASSKDRGPADTQYF. The rearrangement links TRBV2 to TRBJ2-3, with 10 bases aligning to TRBD1. This CDR3 has 15 residues. V was pared by 5 bases and J by 4 bases, with 6 bases of the junction left unmatched. Germline V gene lookup returns CDR1 SNHLY and CDR2 FYNNEI.

This clonotype was detected ten times or more. The V and J genes are TRBV12-3 or TRBV12-4 and TRBJ2-6; either TRBD1 or TRBD2 may fit D (6 bases each). Trimming took 3 bases from V and 0 from J, leaving 15 bases between them. The CDR3 spans 18 residues. The CDR3 DNA reads as TGTGCCAGCAGTTTCCCTGACGGGGGCTTCTCTGGGGCCAACGTCCTGACTTTC. This encodes CASSFPDGGFSGANVLTF.

There are many counts of this clonotype. The chain is built from TRBV10-2 and TRBJ2-3, with D maybe TRBD1 (6 bases). This CDR3 contains 16 residues. Deletions cut 7 bases from V and 2 bases from J, with 19 bases between. Looked up from germline, CDR1 is WSHSY and CDR2 is SAAADI. CDR3 residues: CASNRDRTNPTDTQYF. CDR3 DNA: TGCGCCAGCAACCGCGACAGGACAAACCCCACAGATACGCAGTATTTT.

This clonotype has ten or more counts. The chain is built from TRBV18 and TRBJ1-4, with a possible D match to TRBD1 (6 bases). Trimming shortened V by 4 bases and J by 7 bases, and 13 bases separated the two germline ends. The germline gives CDR1 KGHSH, CDR2 LQKENI. The CDR3 covers 14 residues. The CDR3 here is CASSLDSGGEKLFF. The DNA for the CDR3 is TGTGCCAGCTCACTGGACAGTGGTGGTGAAAAACTGTTTTTT.